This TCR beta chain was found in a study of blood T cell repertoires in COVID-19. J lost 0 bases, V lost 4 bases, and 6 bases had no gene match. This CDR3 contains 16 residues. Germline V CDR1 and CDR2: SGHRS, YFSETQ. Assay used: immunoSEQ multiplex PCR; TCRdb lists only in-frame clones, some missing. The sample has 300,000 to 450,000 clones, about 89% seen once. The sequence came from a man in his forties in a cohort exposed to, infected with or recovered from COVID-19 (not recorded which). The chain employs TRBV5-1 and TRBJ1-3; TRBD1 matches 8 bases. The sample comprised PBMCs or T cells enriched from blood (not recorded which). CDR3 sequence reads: CASSPGQESSGNTIYF. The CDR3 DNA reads TGCGCCAGCAGCCCGGGACAGGAGTCCTCTGGAAACACCATATATTTT.